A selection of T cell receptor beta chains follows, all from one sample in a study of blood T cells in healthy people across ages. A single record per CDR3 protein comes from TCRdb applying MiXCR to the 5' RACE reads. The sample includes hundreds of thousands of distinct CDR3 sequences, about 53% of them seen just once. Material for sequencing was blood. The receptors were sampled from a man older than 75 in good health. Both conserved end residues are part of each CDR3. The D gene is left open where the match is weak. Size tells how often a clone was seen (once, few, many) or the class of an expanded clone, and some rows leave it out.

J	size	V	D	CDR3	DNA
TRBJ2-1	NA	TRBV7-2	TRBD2	CASSPAGLGGNEQFF	TGTGCCAGCAGCCCCGCGGGACTAGGGGGCAATGAGCAGTTCTTC
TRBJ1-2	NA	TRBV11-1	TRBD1	CASSSTGYGGYTF	TGTGCCAGCAGCTCGACAGGGTACGGTGGCTACACCTTC
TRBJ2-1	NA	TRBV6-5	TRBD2	CASSYSGTSGDDEQFF	TGTGCCAGCAGTTACTCCGGGACTAGCGGGGATGATGAGCAGTTCTTC
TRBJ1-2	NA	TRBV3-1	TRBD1	CASSQGWDRSHGNTF	TGTGCCAGCAGCCAAGGTTGGGACAGGTCCCATGGCAACACCTTC
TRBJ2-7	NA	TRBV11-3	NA	CASSLGGNAYEQYF	TGTGCCAGCAGCTTAGGCGGGAACGCCTACGAGCAGTACTTC
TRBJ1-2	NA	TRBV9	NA	CASSRGYGNGYTF	TGTGCCAGCAGCCGGGGGTATGGGAATGGCTACACCTTC
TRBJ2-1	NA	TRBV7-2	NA	CASSLGGPINEQFF	TGTGCCAGCAGCTTGGGGGGACCGATCAATGAGCAGTTCTTC
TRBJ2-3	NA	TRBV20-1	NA	CSALPGNTDTQYF	TGCAGTGCCCTGCCAGGGAACACAGATACGCAGTATTTT
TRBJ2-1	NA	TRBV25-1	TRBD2	CASSTRGGTQETQFF	TGTGCCAGCAGTACCCGGGGGGGGACCCAAGAGACCCAGTTCTTC
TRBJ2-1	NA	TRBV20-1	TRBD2	CSAASGRKASYNEQFF	TGCAGTGCGGCTAGCGGGAGAAAAGCATCCTACAATGAGCAGTTCTTC
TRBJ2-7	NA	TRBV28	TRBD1	CASRPRETGGYEQYF	TGTGCCAGCAGACCCCGGGAGACAGGGGGCTACGAGCAGTACTTC
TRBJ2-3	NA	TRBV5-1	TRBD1	CASSLAQGAGRYAYF	TGCGCCAGCAGCTTAGCACAGGGGGCGGGCAGATACGCGTATTTT
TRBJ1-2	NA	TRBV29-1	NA	CSGEVGPGYTF	TGCAGCGGTGAAGTAGGGCCGGGCTACACCTTC
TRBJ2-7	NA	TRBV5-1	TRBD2	CASSFGLAGGISYNEQYF	TGCGCCAGCAGCTTCGGACTAGCGGGAGGGATCTCCTACAATGAGCAGTACTTC
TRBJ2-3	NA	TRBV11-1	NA	CASSLLRSPTDMQYF	TGTGCCAGCAGCCTGCTCAGGTCTCCCACAGATATGCAGTATTTT
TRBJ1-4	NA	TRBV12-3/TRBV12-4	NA	CASRVQGGDEKLFF	TGTGCCAGCAGGGTTCAAGGGGGGGATGAAAAACTGTTTTTT
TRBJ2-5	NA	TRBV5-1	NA	CASSSGSAETQYF	TGCGCCAGCAGCTCTGGGTCAGCAGAGACCCAGTACTTC
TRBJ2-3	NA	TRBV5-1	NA	CASLGGTREDTQYF	TGCGCCAGCCTCGGAGGAACCCGTGAAGATACGCAGTATTTT
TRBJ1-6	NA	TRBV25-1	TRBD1	CASSESSGQGSKSPLHF	TGTGCCAGCAGTGAATCCTCGGGACAGGGCAGTAAATCACCCCTCCACTTT
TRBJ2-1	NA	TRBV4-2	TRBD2	CASSPGTSGRARGNEQFF	TGTGCCAGCAGCCCAGGGACTAGCGGGAGGGCCAGGGGCAATGAGCAGTTCTTC
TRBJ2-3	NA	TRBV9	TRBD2	CASSVRRGGTDTQYF	TGTGCCAGCAGCGTCCGGCGGGGGGGCACGGATACGCAGTATTTT
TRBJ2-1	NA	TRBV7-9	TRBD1	CASSSVQGAHWNEQFF	TGTGCCAGCAGCTCCGTCCAGGGGGCTCATTGGAATGAGCAGTTCTTC
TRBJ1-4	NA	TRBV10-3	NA	CAISDQDSRKLFF	TGTGCCATCAGTGACCAAGACAGTCGGAAACTGTTTTTT
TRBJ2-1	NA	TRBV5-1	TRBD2	CASSLEGGSFFEQFF	TGCGCCAGCAGCTTGGAGGGCGGGAGTTTTTTTGAGCAGTTCTTC
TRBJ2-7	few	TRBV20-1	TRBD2	CSARETSGGTSYEQYF	TGCAGTGCTAGAGAAACTAGCGGGGGGACCTCCTACGAGCAGTACTTC
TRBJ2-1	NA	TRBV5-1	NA	CASSTRTYQFF	TGCGCCAGCAGCACGCGGACTTATCAGTTCTTC